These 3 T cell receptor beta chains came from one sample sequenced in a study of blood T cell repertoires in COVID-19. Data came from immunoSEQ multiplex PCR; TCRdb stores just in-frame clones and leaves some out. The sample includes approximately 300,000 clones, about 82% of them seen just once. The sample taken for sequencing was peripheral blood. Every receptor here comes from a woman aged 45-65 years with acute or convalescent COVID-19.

CDR3 residues: CASRILDSRDYEQYF. In nucleotides, the CDR3 is TGTGCCAGTAGGATTTTGGACTCTCGAGACTACGAGCAGTACTTC. This rearrangement joins TRBV19 to TRBJ2-7; D may be TRBD2 (5 bases). This CDR3 is 15 amino acids long. The V and J ends lost 6 bases and 3 bases respectively, with 18 bases between them. The germline V gene has CDR1 LNHDA and CDR2 SQIVND (reference sequence).

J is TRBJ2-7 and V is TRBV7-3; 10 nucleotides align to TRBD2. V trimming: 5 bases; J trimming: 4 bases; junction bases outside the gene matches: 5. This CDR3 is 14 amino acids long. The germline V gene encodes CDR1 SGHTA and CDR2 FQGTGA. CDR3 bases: TGTGCCAGCAGCACAACTAGCGGGAATTACGAGCAGTACTTC. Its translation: CASSTTSGNYEQYF.

This chain's CDR3 is CASSAGVGTSGILTYNEQFF. Here the CDR3 DNA reads TGTGCCAGCAGCGCCGGGGTAGGGACTAGCGGGATCCTAACCTACAATGAGCAGTTCTTC. The chain carries TRBV9 and TRBJ2-1; the match to TRBD2 covers 13 bases. Germline loops: CDR1 SGDLS, CDR2 YYNGEE. This CDR3 is 20 amino acids long. V lost 3 bases to trimming and J lost 2 bases; unmatched junction nucleotides: 14.